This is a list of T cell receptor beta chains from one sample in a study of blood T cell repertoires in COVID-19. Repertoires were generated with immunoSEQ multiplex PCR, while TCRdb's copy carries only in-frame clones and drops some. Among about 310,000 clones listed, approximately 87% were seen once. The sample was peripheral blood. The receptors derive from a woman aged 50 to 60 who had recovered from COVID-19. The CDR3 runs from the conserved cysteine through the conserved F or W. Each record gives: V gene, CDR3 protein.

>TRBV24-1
CATKDRVGGELFF
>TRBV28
CASSQTGFEGTGELFF
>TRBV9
CASSASGTHTDTQYF
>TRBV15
CATSRGTGLNSPLHF
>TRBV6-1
CASSEVTTGGGYTF
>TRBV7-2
CASSLGQASSGNTIYF
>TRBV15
CATSLRDSREKLFF
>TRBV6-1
CASSDLTVSEQYF
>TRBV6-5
CASRKQGSETQYF
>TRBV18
CASSPRGRGNTEAFF
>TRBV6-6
CASIRAVAGAGTLNTGELFF
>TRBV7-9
CASSPRDRDYEQYF
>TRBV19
CASSIGGTNTEAFF
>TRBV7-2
CASGGYQETQYF
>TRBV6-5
CASRTGPSYGYTF
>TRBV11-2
CASSLQAITDTQYF
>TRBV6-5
CATLLLAGGGNEQFF
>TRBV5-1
CASSLETGVTGELFF
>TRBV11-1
CASSPKSRLAGVELFF
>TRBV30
CAWERQTNTEAFF